The 30 T cell receptor beta chains reported below all come from one sample, sequenced in a study of blood T cell repertoires in COVID-19. Libraries were prepared by immunoSEQ multiplex PCR; TCRdb keeps only in-frame clonotypes and omits some of them. In the table there are under 450,000 clones, more than 65% of which are singletons. The specimen was peripheral blood. These receptors came from a human donor with acute or convalescent COVID-19. The donor label of this sample is uncertain.

Written as DNA, the CDR3 is TGTGCCAGTAGTAATCCCAGGGGTGACAATCAGCCCCAGCATTTT. Protein: CASSNPRGDNQPQHF. The genes are TRBV19 and TRBJ1-5; possibly TRBD1 for D (6 bases). Trimming removed 4 bases at V and 3 bases at J, with 13 bases between. The CDR3 is made up of 15 amino acids. CDR1 LNHDA and CDR2 SQIVND come from the germline V gene (reference sequence).

This clone has only a few counts. DNA for the CDR3: TGTGCCAGTAGTCCCCGGACAGGGGGGAACTATGGCTACACCTTC. Translating it yields CASSPRTGGNYGYTF. The J gene is TRBJ1-2, the V gene TRBV19, with 10 bases lining up with TRBD1. Germline V lookup: CDR1 LNHDA, CDR2 SQIVND (reference sequence). V lost 5 bases, J lost 2 bases, and 5 bases stayed unmatched. The CDR3 totals 15 residues.

The chain employs TRBV3-1 (or the pseudogene TRBV3-2) and TRBJ2-1; 8 nucleotides match TRBD2. The CDR3 covers 16 residues. Germline V gene lookup returns CDR1 LGHDT and CDR2 YNNKEL (reference sequence). The trim removed 1 base at V and 6 bases at J, leaving 8 bases unmatched. The CDR3 protein is CASSQAPIAGLNEQFF. The CDR3, as DNA: TGTGCCAGCAGCCAAGCCCCCATAGCGGGGCTCAATGAGCAGTTCTTC.

CDR3 DNA sequence: TGTGCCAGCAGCATCTCTAGCGGGAGTCTGTATTTT. It translates to CASSISSGSLYF. V usage is TRBV9 and J usage is TRBJ2-3, with 10 bases identical to TRBD2. The CDR3 sequence is 12 residues long. CDR1 SGDLS and CDR2 YYNGEE come from the germline V gene. The junction had 7 bases not matched to a gene; V was cut back by 4 bases and J by 14 bases.

V gene TRBV4-1 combines with J gene TRBJ2-5, with a possible D match to TRBD1 (5 bases). The length of the CDR3 is 17 residues. From germline, CDR1 is MGHRA and CDR2 YSYEKL. V lost 0 bases and J lost 5, with 19 bases in between. The CDR3 nucleotides are TGCGCCAGCAGCCAAGATAGGGGCACAATCTCGCAGGAGACCCAGTACTTC. Protein sequence: CASSQDRGTISQETQYF.

This clone was seen only once. The CDR3 loop reads CASSFTRQGRGTEAFF. The CDR3 nucleotides read TGTGCCAGCAGTTTTACCCGACAGGGAAGGGGCACTGAAGCTTTCTTT. V is TRBV27 and J is TRBJ1-1; 7 positions agree with TRBD1. With V trimmed by 3 bases and J by 4 bases, 11 bases remained unmatched. The CDR3 totals 16 residues. Germline CDR1 MNHEY, CDR2 SMNVEV (reference sequence).

The CDR3 here is CSAGDRGAETQYF. CDR3 nucleotides: TGCAGCGCTGGGGACAGGGGCGCGGAGACCCAGTACTTC. V usage is TRBV29-1 and J usage is TRBJ2-5, with 10 bases matching TRBD1. In germline, CDR1 is SQVTM, CDR2 ANQGSEA. Trimming cost V 7 bases and J 5 bases; bases outside gene matches: 7. CDR3 size: 13 residues.

The CDR3 reads CASSYNENQPQHF. CDR3 nucleotide sequence: TGTGCCAGCAGTTATAATGAGAATCAGCCCCAGCATTTT. The genes are TRBV6-5 and TRBJ1-5; unclear D gene. The CDR3 covers 13 residues. Between the trimmed V and J ends, which lost 3 bases and 4 bases, there was a span of 7 bases. Germline CDR1 and CDR2: MNHEY and SVGAGI.

This rearrangement joins TRBV28 to TRBJ1-1; TRBD1 aligns across 8 bases. V was pared by 7 bases and J by 3 bases, with 13 bases of the junction left unmatched. Per germline, CDR1 MDHEN and CDR2 SYDVKM. The CDR3 runs to 16 residues. The CDR3 coding sequence is TGTGCCAGCATCACCCCCCGGACAGGGCTGCACACTGAAGCTTTCTTT. Amino acid sequence: CASITPRTGLHTEAFF.

The rearrangement joins TRBV5-1 to TRBJ1-1; no clear D gene. The germline V gene encodes CDR1 SGHRS and CDR2 YFSETQ. V lost 0 bases to trimming and J lost 2 bases, with 5 bases between them. This CDR3 comprises 13 residues. The CDR3 nucleotides are TGCGCCAGCAGCTTGGACAGCAACACTGAAGCTTTCTTT. It is translated as CASSLDSNTEAFF.

The count of this clone is one. The chain has TRBV2 and TRBJ1-5, with D possibly TRBD1 on 5 matching bases. Per germline, CDR1 SNHLY and CDR2 FYNNEI. CDR3 length: 14 residues. V was trimmed by 8 bases and J by 0 bases, leaving 11 bases between them. In nucleotides, the CDR3 is TGTGCCAGCGGCAAGGACACTAGCAATCAGCCCCAGCATTTT. Its protein is CASGKDTSNQPQHF.

The chain is built from TRBV5-1 and TRBJ1-6, with 7 bases that match TRBD1. The CDR3 loop spans 15 amino acids. V lost 4 bases, J lost 0 bases, and 1 base stayed unmatched. Germline assignment: CDR1 SGHRS and CDR2 YFSETQ. This CDR3 is CASSRDSSYNSPLHF. The DNA of the CDR3 is TGCGCCAGCAGCCGGGACAGCTCCTATAATTCACCCCTCCACTTT.

The chain links TRBV5-1 to TRBJ2-2; TRBD1 agrees at 7 bases. This CDR3 contains 15 residues. The J segment lost 5 bases and the V segment lost 4 bases, leaving 8 bases of the junction unmatched. Germline CDR1 SGHRS, CDR2 YFSETQ. CDR3 in amino acids: CASSQATGVTGELFF. CDR3 nucleotide sequence: TGCGCCAGCAGCCAAGCCACAGGGGTAACCGGGGAGCTGTTTTTT.

The chain recombines TRBV10-1 with TRBJ2-7, with 9 nucleotides matching TRBD1. Losses at the gene ends were 6 bases for V and 6 bases for J; bases not matched to a gene: 6. Germline loops: CDR1 WNHNN, CDR2 SYGVQD (reference sequence). The CDR3 runs 13 residues. The CDR3 here is CASRGQGTSEQYF. CDR3 nucleotide sequence: TGCGCCAGCAGGGGACAGGGAACGTCCGAGCAGTACTTC.

The CDR3 DNA follows: TGTGCCAGCAGCCCAACGGGTACGTCGGACATTCAGTACTTC. This sequence encodes CASSPTGTSDIQYF. V and J are TRBV6-5 and TRBJ2-4; D is undetermined. The germline CDR1 and CDR2 sequences are MNHEY and SVGAGI. This CDR3 region has 14 residues. V shed 6 bases and J shed 8 bases, with 17 bases lying between them.

The chain is built from TRBV7-4 and TRBJ1-5; 8 nucleotides agree with TRBD1. The CDR3 extends over 17 amino acids. V was clipped by 5 bases and J by 0 bases; unmatched bases: 9. Germline V CDR1 and CDR2: SGHVT, SQSDAQ. CDR3 residues: CASSLGQEIYSNQPQHF. The CDR3 DNA follows: TGTGCCAGCAGCCTGGGACAGGAGATTTATAGCAATCAGCCCCAGCATTTT. Together with reference TRBV7-4 and TRBJ1-5, the CDR3 gives the full variable domain: GAGVSQSPRYKVAKRGRDVALRCDSISGHVTLYWYRQTLGQGSEVLTYSQSDAQRDKSGRPSGRFSAERPERSVSTLKIQRTEQGDSAVYLCASSLGQEIYSNQPQHFGDGTRLSIL.

The V and J genes are TRBV6-5 and TRBJ2-7; weak D call: TRBD1 (6 bases). Trimming took 6 bases from V and 7 from J, leaving 19 bases between them. CDR1 and CDR2 (germline): MNHEY, SVGAGI. This CDR3 has 14 residues. CDR3 in DNA: TGTGCCAGCAGGAAGGACAGTGGGTTGGGAGAGCAGTACTTC. Translating gives CASRKDSGLGEQYF.

On this clone: The same CDR3 arises from other DNA sequences in this sample as well. The chain combines TRBV9 with TRBJ2-2, with D hard to call. The V end lost 3 bases, the J end lost 4 bases, and 4 bases lay between the germline ends. Per the germline V gene, CDR1 is SGDLS and CDR2 is YYNGEE. This CDR3 region has 12 residues. Here the CDR3 reads CASSALTGELFF. Here the CDR3 DNA reads TGTGCCAGCAGCGCACTCACCGGGGAGCTGTTTTTT. Full variable domain (rest looked up from reference TRBV9 and TRBJ2-2): DSGVTQTPKHLITATGQRVTLRCSPRSGDLSVYWYQQSLDQGLQFLIQYYNGEERAKGNILERFSAQQFPDLHSELNLSSLELGDSALYFCASSALTGELFFGEGSRLTVL.

CDR3 sequence reads: CASSIDGQGYEQYF. The CDR3 DNA reads TGTGCCAGTAGTATAGATGGACAGGGTTACGAGCAGTACTTC. The V gene is TRBV19, the J gene TRBJ2-7, with 8 bases that match TRBD1. V shed 0 bases, J shed 4 bases, and the junction held 2 bases outside the gene matches. The length of the CDR3 is 14 residues. The V gene's germline CDR1 is LNHDA and CDR2 SQIVND (reference sequence).

J is TRBJ1-2 and V is TRBV4-2; a weak D match, TRBD1 (6 bases). This CDR3 region has 14 residues. Germline-derived CDR1 and CDR2 are LGHNA and YNFKEQ. V lost 1 base, J lost 4 bases, and 10 bases lay in between. The CDR3 DNA reads as TGTGCCAGCAGCCAAGTGGGAGGGGGCTATGGCTACACCTTC. The encoded protein is CASSQVGGGYGYTF.

The gene calls are TRBV2 and TRBJ1-5, with D possibly being TRBD1 (5 bases). Trimming pared 7 bases from V and 2 bases from J, leaving 9 bases between. The CDR3 runs 13 residues. Germline CDR1 SNHLY, CDR2 FYNNEI. CDR3 sequence (DNA): TGTGCCAGCACATGGGGCGGCAATCAGCCCCAGCATTTT. Amino acid sequence: CASTWGGNQPQHF.

V and J are TRBV18 and TRBJ2-7, with 10 bases matching TRBD2. This CDR3 is built from 16 residues. Trimming took 2 bases from V and 2 from J; bases not matched to a gene: 6. Germline V gene lookup returns CDR1 KGHSH and CDR2 LQKENI. Written as DNA, the CDR3 is TGTGCCAGCTCACCAGCCGGTAGCGGGAGGCCCTACGAGCAGTACTTC. This gives the protein CASSPAGSGRPYEQYF.

This rearrangement joins TRBV7-8 to TRBJ1-5; possibly TRBD1 for D (5 bases). The CDR3 runs 15 residues. The germline gives CDR1 SGHVS, CDR2 FQNEAQ. The V and J ends lost 3 bases and 4 bases respectively, with 13 bases between them. As DNA, the CDR3 is TGTGCCAGCAGCTTGAATGGGGGAGGGAATCAGCCCCAGCATTTT. The encoded protein is CASSLNGGGNQPQHF.

The chain uses TRBV5-1 and TRBJ2-5, with a tentative D call TRBD2 (5 bases). The CDR3 totals 17 residues. Trimming removed 1 base from V and 2 bases from J, with 18 bases in between. Per the germline V gene, CDR1 is SGHRS and CDR2 is YFSETQ. CDR3 sequence: CASSLTLIGGGQETQYF. In nucleotides, the CDR3 is TGCGCCAGCAGCTTGACTTTGATAGGAGGAGGTCAAGAGACCCAGTACTTC.

The rearrangement links TRBV7-9 to TRBJ2-2; D uncertain. The V gene lost 5 bases and the J gene lost 3 bases, with 4 bases spanning the gap. The germline V gene encodes CDR1 SEHNR and CDR2 FQNEAQ (reference sequence). CDR3 length: 12 amino acids. CDR3: CASSLYTGELFF. The CDR3 DNA is TGTGCCAGCAGCCTCTACACCGGGGAGCTGTTTTTT.

The sample holds one count of this clone. In DNA form, the CDR3 reads TGTGCCAGCAGCTCGGGACAGGATAGGGAGACCCAGTACTTC. It encodes CASSSGQDRETQYF. V gene TRBV5-4 combines with J gene TRBJ2-5; TRBD1 matches 8 bases. The ends lost 3 bases at V and 5 bases at J; junction bases unmatched: 6. From germline, CDR1 is SGHNT and CDR2 YYREEE (reference sequence). The CDR3 spans 14 residues.

The chain has TRBV28 and TRBJ1-1, with TRBD1 identical over 8 bases. Germline V CDR1 and CDR2: MDHEN, SYDVKM. This CDR3 is built from 16 residues. J gave up 1 base and V 6 bases, and 10 bases lay outside the gene matches. For the CDR3, the DNA is TGTGCCAGCAGACCAGACAGGGGCAAAGGGAACACTGAAGCTTTCTTT. Amino acids: CASRPDRGKGNTEAFF. Combining the CDR3 with reference TRBV28 and TRBJ1-1 gives the whole variable domain DVKVTQSSRYLVKRTGEKVFLECVQDMDHENMFWYRQDPGLGLRLIYFSYDVKMKEKGDIPEGYSVSREKKERFSLILESASTNQTSMYLCASRPDRGKGNTEAFFGQGTRLTVV.

The rearrangement links TRBV20-1 to TRBJ2-7; 8 nucleotides agree with TRBD1. J gave up 0 bases and V 3 bases, and 4 bases lay outside the gene matches. CDR1 and CDR2 (germline): DFQATT, SNEGSKA (reference sequence). CDR3 size: 14 residues. The CDR3 here is CSASKGTGSYEQYF. The CDR3 DNA is TGCAGTGCTAGTAAGGGGACAGGCTCCTACGAGCAGTACTTC.

The chain combines TRBV19 with TRBJ1-1; a possible D gene is TRBD1 (6 bases). Trimming took off 4 bases at V and 2 bases at J, with 20 bases between the two ends. Per germline, CDR1 LNHDA and CDR2 SQIVND (reference sequence). The length of the CDR3 is 17 residues. The CDR3 nucleotides are TGTGCCAGTAGTAACCCTGGCGGGGGGGCGGTCAACACTGAAGCTTTCTTT. Translated: CASSNPGGGAVNTEAFF.

This clone was observed once. The chain combines TRBV9 with TRBJ2-7, with TRBD1 matching 10 bases. The CDR3 is 14 residues long. Per the germline V gene, CDR1 is SGDLS and CDR2 is YYNGEE. J lost 7 bases, V lost 5 bases, and 9 bases had no gene match. CDR3 loop: CASRPGTGAREQYF. The CDR3 nucleotides read TGTGCCAGCAGACCCGGGACAGGGGCGCGGGAGCAGTACTTC. The full variable domain, completed using reference TRBV9 and TRBJ2-7, is DSGVTQTPKHLITATGQRVTLRCSPRSGDLSVYWYQQSLDQGLQFLIQYYNGEERAKGNILERFSAQQFPDLHSELNLSSLELGDSALYFCASRPGTGAREQYFGPGTRLTVT.